One sample yielded the 8 T cell receptor beta chains listed below, sequenced in a study of T cells after somatic rescue of genetic block (dated by TCRdb to 2018 to 2020). Library construction relied on the immunoSEQ multiplex PCR assay. The table comes from immuneACCESS by way of TCRdb, which keeps in-frame sequences with V and J called. Part of the clones is missing from these tables; in studies checked, under half for an unresolved V gene and the rest for unknown reasons. Here the sample has 11,000 to 15,000 clones; about 65% occur a single time. The leading ten clones occupy about a fifth of the sample. Sequences were obtained from peripheral blood mononuclear cells (PBMCs). Every receptor here comes from a boy between 5 and 17 years old.

This clone was found a few times. The chain links TRBV9 to TRBJ1-4, with D unclear. The CDR3 consists of 14 residues. V lost 2 bases, J lost 5 bases, and 10 bases lay in between. Germline V gene data show CDR1 as SGDLS and CDR2 as YYNGEE. CDR3 nucleotide sequence: TGTGCCAGCAGCGTCGGGATTTTCAATGAAAAACTGTTTTTT. It yields the protein CASSVGIFNEKLFF.

Concerning this clone: Its ends do not fully match the called genes, so a read error is possible. The chain uses TRBV9 and TRBJ2-2; tentative D call: TRBD1 (5 bases). The CDR3 sequence is 17 residues long. Germline-derived CDR1 and CDR2 are SGDLS and YYNGEE. CDR3 sequence reads: CASGVEIAGYGGGELFF. The DNA for the CDR3 is TGTGCCAGCGGCGTAGAAATTGCAGGGTATGGTGGCGGGGAGCTGTTTTTT.

This clone has just a few counts. The J gene is TRBJ2-3, the V gene TRBV7-6; TRBD1 matches at 12 bases. Trimming at V came to 5 bases and at J to 2 bases, leaving 17 bases not matched to a gene. CDR3 length: 20 amino acids. CDR1 SGHVS and CDR2 FNYEAQ come from the germline V gene. The CDR3, as DNA: TGTGCCAGCAGCCCAAACCGGGACAGGGGGCTTTATCCCTTCACAGATACGCAGTATTTT. Protein product: CASSPNRDRGLYPFTDTQYF.

The genes are TRBV9 and TRBJ1-2; 11 bases map to TRBD1. The CDR3 spans 15 residues. The ends lost 1 base at V and 2 bases at J; junction bases unmatched: 1. In germline, CDR1 is SGDLS, CDR2 YYNGEE. CDR3: CASSVRTGGNYGYTF. CDR3 bases: TGTGCCAGCAGCGTAAGGACAGGGGGCAACTATGGCTACACCTTC. The full variable domain, completed using reference TRBV9 and TRBJ1-2, is DSGVTQTPKHLITATGQRVTLRCSPRSGDLSVYWYQQSLDQGLQFLIQYYNGEERAKGNILERFSAQQFPDLHSELNLSSLELGDSALYFCASSVRTGGNYGYTFGSGTRLTVV.

CDR3 DNA: TGTGCCAGCAGCCAAGATTTTTCGGGTGGCAATGAGCAGTTCTTC. It specifies CASSQDFSGGNEQFF. The genes are TRBV4-2 and TRBJ2-1; D remains ambiguous. CDR3 length: 15 amino acids. Trimming took 0 bases from V and 6 from J, leaving 12 bases between them. CDR1 and CDR2 from the germline V gene are LGHNA and YNFKEQ.

The chain recombines TRBV18 with TRBJ1-3; the D is unclear. Trimming removed 3 bases at V and 0 bases at J, with 6 bases between. There are 14 residues in the CDR3. Germline-derived CDR1 and CDR2 are KGHSH and LQKENI. CDR3 sequence: CASSPPTSGNTIYF. The CDR3 region has the DNA TGTGCCAGCTCACCCCCGACCTCTGGAAACACCATATATTTT.

The V and J genes are TRBV7-9 and TRBJ1-2; 7 bases align to TRBD1. Trimming at V came to 5 bases and at J to 10 bases, leaving 10 bases not matched to a gene. Per the germline V gene, CDR1 is SEHNR and CDR2 is FQNEAQ (reference sequence). This CDR3 has 13 amino acids. The CDR3 nucleotides are TGTGCCAGCAGCCAGGGACAGAGGCCTCTCTACACCTTC. Translated: CASSQGQRPLYTF. The entire variable domain, with the rest obtained from reference TRBV7-9 and TRBJ1-2, is as follows: DTGVSQNPRHKITKRGQNVTFRCDPISEHNRLYWYRQTLGQGPEFLTYFQNEAQLEKSRLLSDRFSAERPKGSFSTLEIQRTEQGDSAMYLCASSQGQRPLYTFGSGTRLTVV.

V and J are TRBV12-5 and TRBJ2-2; D remains ambiguous. Germline-derived CDR1 and CDR2 are LGHNT and FRNRAP. The CDR3 has 12 amino acids. V was shortened by 3 bases and J by 11 bases, with 10 bases between the two germline ends. DNA of the CDR3: TGTGCTAGTGGTTTAACGATTAGAGAGCTGTTTTTT. This gives the protein CASGLTIRELFF.